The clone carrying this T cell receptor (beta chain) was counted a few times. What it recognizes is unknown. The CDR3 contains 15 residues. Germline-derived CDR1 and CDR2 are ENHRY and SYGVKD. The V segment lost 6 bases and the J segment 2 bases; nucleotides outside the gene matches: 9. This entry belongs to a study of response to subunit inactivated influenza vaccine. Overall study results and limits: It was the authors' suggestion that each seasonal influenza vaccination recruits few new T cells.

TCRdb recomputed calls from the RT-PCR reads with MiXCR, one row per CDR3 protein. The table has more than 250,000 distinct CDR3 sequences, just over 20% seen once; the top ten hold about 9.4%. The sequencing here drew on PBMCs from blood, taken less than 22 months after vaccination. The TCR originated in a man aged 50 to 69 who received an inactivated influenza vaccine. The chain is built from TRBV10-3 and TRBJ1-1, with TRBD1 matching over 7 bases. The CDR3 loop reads CAIRPGTAVNTEAFF. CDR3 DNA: TGTGCCATCAGGCCCGGGACAGCAGTTAACACTGAAGCTTTCTTT.